This T cell receptor beta chain emerged from a study of Ad26.COV2.S vaccination and SARS-CoV-2 variants. The data were produced by immunoSEQ multiplex PCR, yet TCRdb's version contains in-frame clones alone and is incomplete. The sample has fewer than 300,000 clones; 87% are singletons. The CDR3 is 16 amino acids. CDR1 is SGDLS, CDR2 YYNGEE, per germline. Between the trimmed V and J ends, which lost 0 bases and 0 bases, there was a span of 9 bases. Treatment of the sample: around 19 received Ad26.COV2.S at low or high dose, single or two shots; about 5 received placebo; per-sample allocation not given. Day 63 after the first vaccine or placebo injection was the time point for sampling. Built on an Ad26 vector, the vaccine expressed Wuhan-strain SARS-CoV-2 spike.

The sequencing used peripheral blood, collected in a trial of Ad26.COV2.S vaccine versus placebo. The chain couples TRBV9 to TRBJ2-2; D perhaps matches TRBD1 (5 bases). The TCR comes from a person aged 18 to 59 who received the Ad26.COV2.S COVID-19 vaccine or a placebo. The CDR3 region is CASSVVSGTNTGELFF. Here the CDR3 DNA reads TGTGCCAGCAGCGTAGTCTCAGGGACGAACACCGGGGAGCTGTTTTTT. The variable domain in full, with the rest retrieved from reference TRBV9 and TRBJ2-2, is DSGVTQTPKHLITATGQRVTLRCSPRSGDLSVYWYQQSLDQGLQFLIQYYNGEERAKGNILERFSAQQFPDLHSELNLSSLELGDSALYFCASSVVSGTNTGELFFGEGSRLTVL.